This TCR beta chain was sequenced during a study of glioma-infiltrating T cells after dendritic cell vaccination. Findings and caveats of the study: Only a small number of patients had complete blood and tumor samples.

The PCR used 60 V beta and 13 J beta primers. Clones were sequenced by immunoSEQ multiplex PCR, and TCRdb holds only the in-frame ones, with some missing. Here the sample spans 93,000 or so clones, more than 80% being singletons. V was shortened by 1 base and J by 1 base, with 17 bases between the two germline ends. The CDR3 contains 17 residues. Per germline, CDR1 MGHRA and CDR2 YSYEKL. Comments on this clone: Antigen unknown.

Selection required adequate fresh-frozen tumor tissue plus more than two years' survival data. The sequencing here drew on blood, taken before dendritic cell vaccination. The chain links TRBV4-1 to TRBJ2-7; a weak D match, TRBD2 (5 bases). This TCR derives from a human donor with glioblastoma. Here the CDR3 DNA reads TGCGCCAGCAGCCAAGTGGTGAGTCAATCGGGATCCTACGAGCAGTACTTC. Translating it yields CASSQVVSQSGSYEQYF.